These 8 T cell receptor beta chains originate from one sample sequenced in a study of cytomegalovirus exposure and HLA in healthy donors. The PCR employed 60 Vbeta primers together with 13 Jbeta primers. Clones were read by immunoSEQ multiplex PCR, and TCRdb kept only the in-frame ones, dropping some. The sample consists of about 160,000 clones, about 81% of them appearing once. The source material was PBMCs. The source of these receptors is a woman aged 18-30 years in good health and CMV-seronegative.

This sequence joins TRBV7-6 and TRBJ1-1; perhaps TRBD1 as D (5 bases). Germline loops: CDR1 SGHVS, CDR2 FNYEAQ. Trimming took 2 bases from V and 0 from J, leaving 10 bases between them. The CDR3 sequence is 15 residues long. The CDR3 region is CASSLMTEMNTEAFF. The DNA for the CDR3 is TGTGCCAGCAGCTTAATGACAGAAATGAACACTGAAGCTTTCTTT.

The CDR3 sequence: CASSFGGQGLGDTQYF. For the CDR3, the DNA is TGCGCCAGCAGCTTCGGGGGACAGGGTTTGGGAGATACGCAGTATTTT. The chain uses TRBV5-1 and TRBJ2-3; 9 nucleotides match TRBD1. V was pared by 2 bases and J by 5 bases, with 9 bases of the junction left unmatched. The CDR3 covers 16 residues. CDR1 and CDR2 from the germline V gene are SGHRS and YFSETQ.

This chain joins TRBV9 and TRBJ1-1; 7 positions match TRBD1. The CDR3 sequence is 16 residues long. The germline V gene has CDR1 SGDLS and CDR2 YYNGEE. The V and J ends lost 2 bases and 0 bases, in that order; junction bases with no gene match: 7. The CDR3 loop reads CASSVVGGGLNTEAFF. The CDR3 DNA reads TGTGCCAGCAGCGTGGTAGGGGGCGGGCTGAACACTGAAGCTTTCTTT.

The chain joins TRBV15 to TRBJ1-2; TRBD1 aligns across 8 bases. Germline V gene sequence: CDR1 LNHNV, CDR2 YYDKDF (reference sequence). Trimming cost V 0 bases and J 3 bases; bases outside gene matches: 6. The CDR3 covers 16 residues. The CDR3 loop is CATSRDRGQVYYGYTF. Here the CDR3 DNA reads TGTGCCACCAGCAGAGATCGGGGACAGGTTTACTATGGCTACACCTTC.

This clone was counted once. The chain uses TRBV11-2 and TRBJ1-1, with D tentatively TRBD1 (6 bases). Trimming removed 1 base at V and 5 bases at J, with 11 bases between. Looked up from germline, CDR1 is SGHAT and CDR2 is FQNNGV. The CDR3 is made up of 14 amino acids. The CDR3 coding sequence is TGTGCCAGCAGCTTAGGTCAGGGGAGTACTGAAGCTTTCTTT. Encoded protein: CASSLGQGSTEAFF.

This chain links TRBV27 with TRBJ1-2, with unresolved D. The germline CDR1 and CDR2 sequences are MNHEY and SMNVEV (reference sequence). CDR3 size: 13 residues. Trimming removed 6 bases from V and 1 base from J, with 9 bases in between. CDR3 coding DNA: TGTGCCAGCAGCTGGCGGGATAACTATGGCTACACCTTC. This translates into CASSWRDNYGYTF.

This clone was counted once. This sequence joins TRBV9 and TRBJ2-7, with TRBD2 identical over 8 bases. The CDR3 is made up of 15 amino acids. Germline CDR1 SGDLS, CDR2 YYNGEE. With 3 bases clipped from V and 1 base from J, the junction kept 6 bases outside the gene matches. CDR3 in amino acids: CASSGSGSKSYEQYF. The CDR3 nucleotides read TGTGCCAGCAGCGGAAGCGGGAGTAAGTCCTACGAGCAGTACTTC. Complete variable domain (other parts from reference TRBV9 and TRBJ2-7): DSGVTQTPKHLITATGQRVTLRCSPRSGDLSVYWYQQSLDQGLQFLIQYYNGEERAKGNILERFSAQQFPDLHSELNLSSLELGDSALYFCASSGSGSKSYEQYFGPGTRLTVT.

This clone appeared once. J is TRBJ1-6 and V is TRBV6-1, with D tentatively TRBD1 (5 bases). The V end was cut by 5 bases, the J end by 10 bases, with 12 bases between. This CDR3 has 13 residues. The V gene's germline CDR1 is MNHNS and CDR2 SASEGT. The CDR3 DNA reads TGTGCCAGCAGTCAGGGAATAAGATCACCCCTCCACTTT. Amino acid sequence: CASSQGIRSPLHF.